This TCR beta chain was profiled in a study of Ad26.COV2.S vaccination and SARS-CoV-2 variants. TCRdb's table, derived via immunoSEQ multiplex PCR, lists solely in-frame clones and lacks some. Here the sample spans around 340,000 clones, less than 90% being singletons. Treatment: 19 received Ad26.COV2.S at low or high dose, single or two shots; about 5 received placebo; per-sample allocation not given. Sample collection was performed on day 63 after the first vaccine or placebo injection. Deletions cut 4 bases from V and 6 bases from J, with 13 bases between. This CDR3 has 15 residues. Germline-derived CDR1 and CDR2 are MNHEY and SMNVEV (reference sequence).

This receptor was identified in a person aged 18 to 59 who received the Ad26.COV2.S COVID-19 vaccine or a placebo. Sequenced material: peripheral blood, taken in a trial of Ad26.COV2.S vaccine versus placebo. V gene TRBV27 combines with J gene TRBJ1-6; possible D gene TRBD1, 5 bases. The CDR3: CASSYQQVRNSPLHF. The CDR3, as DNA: TGTGCCAGCAGTTACCAACAGGTCCGTAATTCACCCCTCCACTTT.